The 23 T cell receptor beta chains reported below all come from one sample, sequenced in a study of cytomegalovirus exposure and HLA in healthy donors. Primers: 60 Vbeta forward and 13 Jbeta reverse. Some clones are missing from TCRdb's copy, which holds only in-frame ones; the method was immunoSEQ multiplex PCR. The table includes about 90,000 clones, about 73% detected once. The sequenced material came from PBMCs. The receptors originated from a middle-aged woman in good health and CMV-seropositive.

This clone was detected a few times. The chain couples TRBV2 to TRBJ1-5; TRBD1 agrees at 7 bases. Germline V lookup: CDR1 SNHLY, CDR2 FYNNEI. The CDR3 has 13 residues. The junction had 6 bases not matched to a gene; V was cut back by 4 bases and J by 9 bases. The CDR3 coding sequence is TGTGCCAGCAGTGGACAGGGCTTGGGGCCCCAGCATTTT. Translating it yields CASSGQGLGPQHF.

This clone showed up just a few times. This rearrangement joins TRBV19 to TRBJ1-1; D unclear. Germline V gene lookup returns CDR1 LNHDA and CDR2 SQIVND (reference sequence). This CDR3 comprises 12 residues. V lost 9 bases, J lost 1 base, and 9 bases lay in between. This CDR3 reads CASLQANTEAFF. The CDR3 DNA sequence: TGTGCCAGCCTGCAGGCGAACACTGAAGCTTTCTTT.

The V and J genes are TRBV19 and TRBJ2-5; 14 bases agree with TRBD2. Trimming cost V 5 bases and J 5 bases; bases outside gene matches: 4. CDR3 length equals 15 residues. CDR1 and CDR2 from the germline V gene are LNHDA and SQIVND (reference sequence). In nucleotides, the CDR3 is TGTGCCAGTAGTTCCTGGACTAGCGGGAGGGAGACCCAGTACTTC. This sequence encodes CASSSWTSGRETQYF.

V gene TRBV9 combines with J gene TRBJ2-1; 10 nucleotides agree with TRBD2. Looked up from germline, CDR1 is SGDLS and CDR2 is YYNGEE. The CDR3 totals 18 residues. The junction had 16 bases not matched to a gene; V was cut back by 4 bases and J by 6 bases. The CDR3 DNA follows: TGTGCCAGCAGCCCACCCTCAAGGCTAGCGGGAGATTCCAATGAGCAGTTCTTC. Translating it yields CASSPPSRLAGDSNEQFF.

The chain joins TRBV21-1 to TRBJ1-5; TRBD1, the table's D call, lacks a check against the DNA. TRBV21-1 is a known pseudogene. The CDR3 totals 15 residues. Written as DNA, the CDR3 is TGTGCCAGCAGGCGACCCGGGACAGACAATCAGCCCCAGCATTTT. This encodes CASRRPGTDNQPQHF.

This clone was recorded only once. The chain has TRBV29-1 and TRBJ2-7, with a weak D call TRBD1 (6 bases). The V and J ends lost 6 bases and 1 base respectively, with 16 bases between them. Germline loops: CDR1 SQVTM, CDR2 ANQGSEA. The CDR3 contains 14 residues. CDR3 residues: CSVLALQGSYEQYF. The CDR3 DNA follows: TGCAGCGTACTTGCATTACAGGGATCCTACGAGCAGTACTTC.

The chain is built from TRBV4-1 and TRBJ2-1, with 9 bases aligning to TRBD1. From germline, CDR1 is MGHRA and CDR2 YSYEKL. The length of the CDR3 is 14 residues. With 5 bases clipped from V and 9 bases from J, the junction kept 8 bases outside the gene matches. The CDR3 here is CASSKRQGVGEQFF. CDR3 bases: TGCGCCAGCAGCAAACGACAGGGGGTGGGTGAGCAGTTCTTC.

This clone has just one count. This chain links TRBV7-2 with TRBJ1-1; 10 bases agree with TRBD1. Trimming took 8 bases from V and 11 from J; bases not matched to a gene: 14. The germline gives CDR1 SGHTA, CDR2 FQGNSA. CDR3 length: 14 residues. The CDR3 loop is CASGQGDTSGSAFF. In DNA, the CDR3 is TGTGCCAGCGGACAGGGGGACACGTCGGGCTCGGCTTTCTTT.

CDR3 DNA: TGTGCTAGTGGTTTGGTAGGAGGAAGGGGGGAGCAGTTCTTC. Amino acids: CASGLVGGRGEQFF. This sequence joins TRBV12-5 and TRBJ2-1, with a tentative D call TRBD1 (6 bases). Between the trimmed V and J ends, which lost 0 bases and 10 bases, there was a span of 13 bases. The CDR3 loop spans 14 amino acids. Germline CDR1 is LGHNT and CDR2 is FRNRAP. Drawing the rest from reference TRBV12-5 and TRBJ2-1, the complete variable domain is DARVTQTPRHKVTEMGQEVTMRCQPILGHNTVFWYRQTMMQGLELLAYFRNRAPLDDSGMPKDRFSAEMPDATLATLKIQPSEPRDSAVYFCASGLVGGRGEQFFGPGTRLTVL.

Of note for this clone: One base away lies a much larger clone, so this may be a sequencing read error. The CDR3 coding sequence is TGTGCCAGCAGTTACTCGGCCAGCTCCTACGAGCAGTACTTC. It yields the protein CASSYSASSYEQYF. The chain uses TRBV6-7 and TRBJ2-7; D not certain. TRBV6-7 is reported as an ORF; its role is uncertain. Trimming took 0 bases from V and 0 from J, leaving 6 bases between them. The CDR3 sequence is 14 residues long.

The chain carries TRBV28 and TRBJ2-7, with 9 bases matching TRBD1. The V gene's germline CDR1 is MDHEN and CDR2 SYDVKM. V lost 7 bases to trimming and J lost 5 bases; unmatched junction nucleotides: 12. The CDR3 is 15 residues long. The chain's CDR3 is CASIPAGTGLHEQYF. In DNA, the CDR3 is TGTGCCAGCATTCCCGCCGGGACAGGGCTTCACGAGCAGTACTTC.

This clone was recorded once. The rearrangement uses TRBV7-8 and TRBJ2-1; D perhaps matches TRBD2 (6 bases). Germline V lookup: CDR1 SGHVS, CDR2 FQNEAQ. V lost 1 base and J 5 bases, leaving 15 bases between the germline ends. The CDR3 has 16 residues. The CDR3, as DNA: TGTGCCAGCAGCTTAGGGGGCCGGCGGGGCGACAATGAGCAGTTCTTC. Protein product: CASSLGGRRGDNEQFF. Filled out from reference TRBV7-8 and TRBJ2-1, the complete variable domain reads GAGVSQSPRYKVAKRGQDVALRCDPISGHVSLFWYQQALGQGPEFLTYFQNEAQLDKSGLPSDRFFAERPEGSVSTLKIQRTQQEDSAVYLCASSLGGRRGDNEQFFGPGTRLTVL.

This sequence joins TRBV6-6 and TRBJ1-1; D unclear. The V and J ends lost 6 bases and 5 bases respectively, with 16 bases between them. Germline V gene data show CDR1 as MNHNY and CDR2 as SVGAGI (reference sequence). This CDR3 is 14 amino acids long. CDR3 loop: CASSALSQETEAFF. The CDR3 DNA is TGTGCCAGCAGCGCCCTATCTCAAGAGACTGAAGCTTTCTTT.

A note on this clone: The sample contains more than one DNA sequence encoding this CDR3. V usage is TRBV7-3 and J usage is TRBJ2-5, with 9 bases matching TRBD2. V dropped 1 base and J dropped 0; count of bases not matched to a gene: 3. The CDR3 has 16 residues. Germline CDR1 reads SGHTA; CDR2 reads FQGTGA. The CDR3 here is CASSLMAGGDQETQYF. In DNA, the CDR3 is TGTGCCAGCAGCTTAATGGCGGGAGGGGACCAAGAGACCCAGTACTTC.

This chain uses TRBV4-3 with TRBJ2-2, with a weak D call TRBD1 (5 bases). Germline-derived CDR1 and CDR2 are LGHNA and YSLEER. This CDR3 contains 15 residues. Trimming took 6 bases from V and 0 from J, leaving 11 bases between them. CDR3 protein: CASRAQGSNTGELFF. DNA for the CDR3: TGCGCCAGCAGGGCTCAGGGTTCGAACACCGGGGAGCTGTTTTTT.

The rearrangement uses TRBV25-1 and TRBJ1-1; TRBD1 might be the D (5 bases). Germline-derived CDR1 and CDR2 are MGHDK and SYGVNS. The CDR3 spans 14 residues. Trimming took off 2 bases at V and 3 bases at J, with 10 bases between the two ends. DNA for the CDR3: TGTGCCAGCAGTGAAGTCAGGGATCACACTGAAGCTTTCTTT. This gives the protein CASSEVRDHTEAFF.

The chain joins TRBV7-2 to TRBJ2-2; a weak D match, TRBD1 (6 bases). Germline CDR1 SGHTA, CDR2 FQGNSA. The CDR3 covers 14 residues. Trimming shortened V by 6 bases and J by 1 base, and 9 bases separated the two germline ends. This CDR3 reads CASRTGQNTGELFF. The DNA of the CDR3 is TGTGCCAGCAGGACAGGTCAGAACACCGGGGAGCTGTTTTTT.

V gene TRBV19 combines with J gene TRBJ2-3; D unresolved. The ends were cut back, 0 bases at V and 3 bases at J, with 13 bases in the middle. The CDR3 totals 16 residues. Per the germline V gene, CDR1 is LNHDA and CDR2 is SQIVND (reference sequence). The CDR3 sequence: CASSIDVFRSTDTQYF. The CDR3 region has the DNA TGTGCCAGTAGTATAGACGTCTTTAGATCAACAGATACGCAGTATTTT.

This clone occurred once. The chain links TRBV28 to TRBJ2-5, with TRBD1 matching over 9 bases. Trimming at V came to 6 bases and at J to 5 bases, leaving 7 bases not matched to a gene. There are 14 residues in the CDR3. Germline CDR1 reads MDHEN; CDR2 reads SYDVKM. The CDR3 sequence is CASSSWDRAETQYF. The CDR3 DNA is TGTGCCAGCAGCTCATGGGACAGGGCCGAGACCCAGTACTTC.

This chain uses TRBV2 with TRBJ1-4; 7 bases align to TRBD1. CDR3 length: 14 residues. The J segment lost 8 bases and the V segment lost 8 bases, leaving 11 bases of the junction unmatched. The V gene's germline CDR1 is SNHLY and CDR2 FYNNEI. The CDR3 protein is CASGLGQLYEKLFF. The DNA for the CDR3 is TGTGCCAGCGGGCTGGGACAGCTTTACGAAAAACTGTTTTTT.

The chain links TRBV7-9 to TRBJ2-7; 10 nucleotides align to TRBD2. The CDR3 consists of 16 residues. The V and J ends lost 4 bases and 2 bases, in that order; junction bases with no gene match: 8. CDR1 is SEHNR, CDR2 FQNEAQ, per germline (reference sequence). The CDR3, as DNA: TGTGCCAGCAGCTCCGACCCAGGACTAGCGGCCTACGAGCAGTACTTC. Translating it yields CASSSDPGLAAYEQYF.

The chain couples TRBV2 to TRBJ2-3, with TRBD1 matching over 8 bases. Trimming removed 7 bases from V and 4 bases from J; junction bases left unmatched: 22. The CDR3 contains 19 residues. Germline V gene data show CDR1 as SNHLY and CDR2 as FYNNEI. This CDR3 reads CASTGTWDKAGGAADTQYF. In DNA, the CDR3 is TGTGCCAGCACGGGCACTTGGGACAAAGCAGGGGGCGCCGCAGATACGCAGTATTTT.

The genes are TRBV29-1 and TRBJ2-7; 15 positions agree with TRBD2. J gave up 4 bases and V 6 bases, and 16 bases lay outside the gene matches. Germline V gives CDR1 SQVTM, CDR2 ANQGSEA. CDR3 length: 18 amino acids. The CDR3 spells CSVVLGLAGGPLRYEQYF. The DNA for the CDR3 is TGCAGCGTGGTATTAGGACTAGCGGGAGGGCCGCTTCGGTACGAGCAGTACTTC.